The clone carrying this T cell receptor (beta chain) was counted at least ten times. Antigen: not known. TCRdb reprocessed the reads with MiXCR, giving one entry per CDR3 protein. Here the sample spans under 850,000 distinct CDR3 sequences, roughly 35% being singletons. This entry belongs to a study of T cell repertoires in cytomegalovirus infection. Whole-study results and caveats: In two of eight donors, the top clonotype was HLA-C-restricted CMV-specific.

V gave up 2 bases and J gave up 4 bases; unmatched junction bases: 8. The CDR3 runs to 17 residues. CDR1 SGHTA and CDR2 FQGNSA come from the germline V gene. The TCR originated in a human donor in good health (CMV status not recorded). Some clones in this sample may be carry-over from other donors' samples. The chain couples TRBV7-2 to TRBJ1-2; 12 nucleotides match TRBD1. The source material was PBMCs. CDR3 bases: TGTGCCAGCAGCTTAATGGGACAGGGGGCTTGGGTCTATGGCTACACCTTC. Residues: CASSLMGQGAWVYGYTF.